The 18 T cell receptor beta chains listed next were all sequenced from one sample in a study of technical replicates of blood from a handful of donors. Clones were sequenced by immunoSEQ multiplex PCR, and TCRdb holds only the in-frame ones, with some missing. The data contain fewer than 90,000 clones, roughly 93% of them seen just once; the ten biggest clones take up 0.25%. The material sequenced was T cells isolated from PBMCs. The receptors were sampled from a human donor in good health.

This chain links TRBV9 with TRBJ1-1, with D perhaps matching TRBD1 (6 bases). The CDR3 sequence is 16 residues long. V lost 0 bases, J lost 3 bases, and 15 bases lay in between. Germline CDR1 SGDLS, CDR2 YYNGEE. DNA for the CDR3: TGTGCCAGCAGCGTAGCCGACACAGGGTCTGACACTGAAGCTTTCTTT. Its translation: CASSVADTGSDTEAFF. Filled out from reference TRBV9 and TRBJ1-1, the complete variable domain reads DSGVTQTPKHLITATGQRVTLRCSPRSGDLSVYWYQQSLDQGLQFLIQYYNGEERAKGNILERFSAQQFPDLHSELNLSSLELGDSALYFCASSVADTGSDTEAFFGQGTRLTVV.

This chain connects TRBV6-5 to TRBJ1-2, with D maybe TRBD1 (5 bases). CDR1 and CDR2 (germline): MNHEY, SVGAGI. The CDR3 totals 13 residues. V was trimmed by 5 bases and J by 4 bases, leaving 11 bases between them. Written as DNA, the CDR3 is TGTGCCAGCAGTCCCGGGGGGGGCTATGGCTACACCTTC. It is translated as CASSPGGGYGYTF.

The CDR3 sequence: CASLAGTSSYNEQFF. CDR3 DNA: TGTGCCAGCCTCGCGGGAACCAGCTCCTACAATGAGCAGTTCTTC. V is TRBV28 and J is TRBJ2-1; maybe TRBD2 (6 bases). Trimming took off 8 bases at V and 0 bases at J, with 14 bases between the two ends. This CDR3 spans 15 amino acids. In germline, CDR1 is MDHEN, CDR2 SYDVKM.

The chain combines TRBV9 with TRBJ2-2; 7 nucleotides match TRBD1. The length of the CDR3 is 14 residues. The V gene's germline CDR1 is SGDLS and CDR2 YYNGEE. V was clipped by 10 bases and J by 4 bases; unmatched bases: 10. Here the CDR3 reads CAASQGVSTGELFF. The CDR3 bases are TGTGCCGCCTCCCAGGGGGTGAGCACCGGGGAGCTGTTTTTT.

The chain uses TRBV11-3 and TRBJ2-2; no clear D gene. Germline V gene lookup returns CDR1 SGHNT and CDR2 YENEEA. This CDR3 comprises 15 residues. V was clipped by 0 bases and J by 4 bases, with 9 bases between them. DNA of the CDR3: TGTGCCAGCAGCTTAGACTTCGTCAGCACCGGGGAGCTGTTTTTT. It encodes CASSLDFVSTGELFF.

This chain connects TRBV2 to TRBJ1-1; D unresolved. The length of the CDR3 is 11 residues. Germline values: CDR1 SNHLY, CDR2 FYNNEI. Trimming left V 10 bases short and J 3 bases short, with 9 bases between. This CDR3 reads CATGLHTEAFF. CDR3 nucleotide sequence: TGTGCCACCGGACTTCACACTGAAGCTTTCTTT.

The genes are TRBV5-4 and TRBJ2-5, with D possibly being TRBD2 (5 bases). The CDR3 sequence is 16 residues long. Germline V gene sequence: CDR1 SGHNT, CDR2 YYREEE (reference sequence). The V end lost 4 bases, the J end lost 3 bases, and 19 bases lay between the germline ends. The CDR3 here is CASSGTPSGLEETQYF. The CDR3 region has the DNA TGTGCCAGCAGCGGAACCCCTTCGGGATTAGAAGAGACCCAGTACTTC. The full variable domain, with the rest looked up from reference TRBV5-4 and TRBJ2-5, is ETGVTQSPTHLIKTRGQQVTLRCSSQSGHNTVSWYQQALGQGPQFIFQYYREEENGRGNFPPRFSGLQFPNYSSELNVNALELDDSALYLCASSGTPSGLEETQYFGPGTRLLVL.

This chain links TRBV23-1 with TRBJ2-6, with a tentative D call TRBD1 (6 bases). TRBV23-1 is treated as an ORF (open reading frame) with a function not yet certain. This CDR3 has 14 residues. Trimming stripped 7 bases from V and 0 bases from J, with 7 bases between. The CDR3 nucleotides read TGCGCCAGCACGACAGGCTCTGGGGCCAACGTCCTGACTTTC. It translates to CASTTGSGANVLTF.

The chain joins TRBV28 to TRBJ2-1, with 7 bases fitting TRBD1. Germline V gene data show CDR1 as MDHEN and CDR2 as SYDVKM. The CDR3 is 16 amino acids. The V segment lost 5 bases and the J segment 3 bases; nucleotides outside the gene matches: 10. CDR3 bases: TGTGCCAGCAGTCTCCTGAGGACAGGAAGCTACAATGAGCAGTTCTTC. This sequence encodes CASSLLRTGSYNEQFF.

The J gene is TRBJ1-1, the V gene TRBV28; D is unresolved. Per germline, CDR1 MDHEN and CDR2 SYDVKM. V was cut by 2 bases and J by 6 bases, with 13 bases left in between. The CDR3 length is 14 residues. CDR3 DNA: TGTGCCAGCAGTTTAGTGGCAGGAACTTCTGAAGCTTTCTTT. Amino acids: CASSLVAGTSEAFF.

DNA of the CDR3: TGTGCCAGCAGAGGAGTCCTCCCCAAAGAGACCCAGTACTTC. It is translated as CASRGVLPKETQYF. The rearrangement joins TRBV28 to TRBJ2-5, with unresolved D. CDR3 size: 14 residues. Per the germline V gene, CDR1 is MDHEN and CDR2 is SYDVKM. Deletions cut 6 bases from V and 3 bases from J, with 14 bases between. The full variable domain, with the rest looked up from reference TRBV28 and TRBJ2-5, is DVKVTQSSRYLVKRTGEKVFLECVQDMDHENMFWYRQDPGLGLRLIYFSYDVKMKEKGDIPEGYSVSREKKERFSLILESASTNQTSMYLCASRGVLPKETQYFGPGTRLLVL.

The CDR3 spells CASSQAYFVLGEQFF. The DNA for the CDR3 is TGTGCCAGCAGCCAAGCCTATTTTGTACTCGGTGAGCAGTTCTTC. The V gene is TRBV14, the J gene TRBJ2-1; D is undetermined. V was pared by 1 base and J by 9 bases, with 16 bases between. Germline V CDR1 and CDR2: SGHDN, FVKESK. The CDR3 is 15 residues long.

The CDR3 coding sequence is TGTGCCAGCAGGGAAACCGGGACAGGGTCCAGCAACACCATATATTTT. Its translation: CASRETGTGSSNTIYF. This sequence joins TRBV6-6 and TRBJ1-3, with 9 bases identical to TRBD1. The J segment lost 7 bases and the V segment lost 6 bases, leaving 13 bases of the junction unmatched. The CDR3 consists of 16 residues. Germline V gene lookup returns CDR1 MNHNY and CDR2 SVGAGI (reference sequence).

The V and J genes are TRBV6-5 and TRBJ2-4; perhaps TRBD2 as D (5 bases). The germline V and J ends were trimmed by 9 bases and 10 bases, with 13 bases remaining between them. The germline V gene encodes CDR1 MNHEY and CDR2 SVGAGI. This CDR3 contains 11 residues. The CDR3 reads CASGSPMIQYF. The CDR3 nucleotides read TGTGCCAGTGGGAGCCCCATGATTCAGTACTTC.

The V and J genes are TRBV28 and TRBJ2-7; no definite D call. The CDR3 loop spans 14 amino acids. Between the trimmed V and J ends, which lost 3 bases and 3 bases, there was a span of 12 bases. Germline loops: CDR1 MDHEN, CDR2 SYDVKM. DNA of the CDR3: TGTGCCAGCAGTTTTCGAGGAGTGGGCTACGAGCAGTACTTC. Translated: CASSFRGVGYEQYF.

The chain couples TRBV28 to TRBJ1-2; 8 bases map to TRBD1. This CDR3 region has 18 residues. Germline trimming cut 6 bases from V and 6 bases from J; bases unmatched to any gene: 21. CDR1 and CDR2 from the germline V gene are MDHEN and SYDVKM. The CDR3 DNA follows: TGTGCCAGCAGCCATTTAAAAGGGGACAGGTTCCTCATCAATGGCTACACCTTC. As protein: CASSHLKGDRFLINGYTF.

The V and J genes are TRBV4-1 and TRBJ2-7; TRBD2 matches at 7 bases. Unmatched junction bases numbered 17, after V lost 4 bases and J lost 2 bases. Per the germline V gene, CDR1 is MGHRA and CDR2 is YSYEKL. The CDR3 has 18 amino acids. CDR3 residues: CASSRNRRTSEFPYEQYF. The DNA for the CDR3 is TGCGCCAGCAGCCGGAACCGTCGGACTAGTGAGTTCCCCTACGAGCAGTACTTC.

As concerns this clone: Mismatch with germline at one junction end may stem from a read error. The rearrangement links TRBV27 to TRBJ1-1; perhaps TRBD1 as D (6 bases). Germline CDR1 is MNHEY and CDR2 is SMNVEV (reference sequence). CDR3 length equals 18 residues. The CDR3, as DNA: TGTGCCAGCAGTCTATCTCAGCAACAATACCAGGGGTTCACTGAAGCTTTCTTT. Translation: CASSLSQQQYQGFTEAFF.